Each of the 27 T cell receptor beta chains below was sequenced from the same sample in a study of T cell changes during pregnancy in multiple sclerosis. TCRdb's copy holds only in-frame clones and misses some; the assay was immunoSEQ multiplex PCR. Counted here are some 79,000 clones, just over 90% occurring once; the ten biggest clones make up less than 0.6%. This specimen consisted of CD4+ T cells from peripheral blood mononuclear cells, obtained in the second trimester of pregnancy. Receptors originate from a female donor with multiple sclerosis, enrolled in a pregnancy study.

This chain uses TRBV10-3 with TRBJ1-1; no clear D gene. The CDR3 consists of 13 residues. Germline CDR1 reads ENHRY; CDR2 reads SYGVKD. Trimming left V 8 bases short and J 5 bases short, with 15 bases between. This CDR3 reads CAIASRTGTEAFF. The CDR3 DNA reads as TGTGCCATCGCTTCCCGAACGGGAACTGAAGCTTTCTTT.

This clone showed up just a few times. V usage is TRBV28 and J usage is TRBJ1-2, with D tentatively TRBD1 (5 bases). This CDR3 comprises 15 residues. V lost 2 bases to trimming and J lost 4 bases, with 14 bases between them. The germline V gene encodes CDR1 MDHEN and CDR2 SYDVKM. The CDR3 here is CASSLPAQGTYGYTF. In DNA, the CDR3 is TGTGCCAGCAGTTTACCCGCCCAGGGAACCTATGGCTACACCTTC.

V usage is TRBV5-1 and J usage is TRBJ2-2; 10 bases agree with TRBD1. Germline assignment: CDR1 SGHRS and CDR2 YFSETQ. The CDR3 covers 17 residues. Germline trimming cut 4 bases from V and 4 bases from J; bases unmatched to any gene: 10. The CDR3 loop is CASSITGTGASTGELFF. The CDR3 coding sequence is TGCGCCAGCAGCATAACCGGGACAGGGGCGAGCACCGGGGAGCTGTTTTTT. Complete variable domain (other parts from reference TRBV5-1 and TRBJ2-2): KAGVTQTPRYLIKTRGQQVTLSCSPISGHRSVSWYQQTPGQGLQFLFEYFSETQRNKGNFPGRFSGRQFSNSRSEMNVSTLELGDSALYLCASSITGTGASTGELFFGEGSRLTVL.

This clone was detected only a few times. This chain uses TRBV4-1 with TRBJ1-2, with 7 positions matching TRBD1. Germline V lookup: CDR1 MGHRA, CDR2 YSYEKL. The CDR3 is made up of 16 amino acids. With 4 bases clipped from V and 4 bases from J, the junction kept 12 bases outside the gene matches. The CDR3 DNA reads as TGCGCCAGCAGCCTTCAGCTCGACAGGGCCCCCTATGGCTACACCTTC. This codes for CASSLQLDRAPYGYTF.

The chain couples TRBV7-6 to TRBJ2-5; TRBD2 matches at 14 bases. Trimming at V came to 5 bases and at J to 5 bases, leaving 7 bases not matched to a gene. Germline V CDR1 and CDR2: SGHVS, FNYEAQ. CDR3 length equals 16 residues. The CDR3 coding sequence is TGTGCCAGCAGCATCAGGACTAGCGGGGGGTTGGAGACCCAGTACTTC. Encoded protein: CASSIRTSGGLETQYF.

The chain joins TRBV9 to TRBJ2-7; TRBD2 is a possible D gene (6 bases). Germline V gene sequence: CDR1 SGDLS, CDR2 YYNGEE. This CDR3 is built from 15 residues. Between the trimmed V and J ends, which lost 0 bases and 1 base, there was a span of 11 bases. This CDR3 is CASSVEGTESYEQYF. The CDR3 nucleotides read TGTGCCAGCAGCGTAGAGGGGACTGAGTCCTACGAGCAGTACTTC.

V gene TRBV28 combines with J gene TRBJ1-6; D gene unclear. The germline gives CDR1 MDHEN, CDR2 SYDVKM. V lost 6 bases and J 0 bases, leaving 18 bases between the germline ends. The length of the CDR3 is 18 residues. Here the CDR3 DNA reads TGTGCCAGCAGACAAACCGGACGGAGGAGCTCCTATAATTCACCCCTCCACTTT. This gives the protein CASRQTGRRSSYNSPLHF.

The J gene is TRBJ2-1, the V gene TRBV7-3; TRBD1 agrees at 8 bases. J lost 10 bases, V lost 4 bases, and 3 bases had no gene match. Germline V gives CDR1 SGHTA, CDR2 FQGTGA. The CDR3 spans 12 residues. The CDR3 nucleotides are TGTGCCAGCAGCTCCCGGACAGGGGAGCAGTTCTTC. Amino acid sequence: CASSSRTGEQFF.

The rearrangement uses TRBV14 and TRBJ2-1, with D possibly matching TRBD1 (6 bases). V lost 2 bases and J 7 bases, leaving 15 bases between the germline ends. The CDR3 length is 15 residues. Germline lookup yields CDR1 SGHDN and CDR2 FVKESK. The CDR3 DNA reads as TGTGCCAGCAGCCAAAGCTGGGGGCGGTCAAATGAGCAGTTCTTC. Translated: CASSQSWGRSNEQFF. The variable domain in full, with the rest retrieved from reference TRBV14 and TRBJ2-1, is EAGVTQFPSHSVIEKGQTVTLRCDPISGHDNLYWYRRVMGKEIKFLLHFVKESKQDESGMPNNRFLAERTGGTYSTLKVQPAELEDSGVYFCASSQSWGRSNEQFFGPGTRLTVL.

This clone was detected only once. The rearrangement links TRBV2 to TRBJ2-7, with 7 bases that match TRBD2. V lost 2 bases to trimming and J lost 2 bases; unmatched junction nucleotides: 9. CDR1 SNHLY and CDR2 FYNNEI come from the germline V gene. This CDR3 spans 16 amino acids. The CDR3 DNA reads TGTGCCAGCAGTGAAACTATTCTGGGGGGGACCTACGAGCAGTACTTC. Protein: CASSETILGGTYEQYF.

The chain's CDR3 is CASSSAPNGEQYF. The CDR3 DNA reads TGTGCCAGCAGTTCCGCACCTAACGGGGAGCAGTACTTC. The chain links TRBV6-5 to TRBJ2-7; D ambiguous. CDR3 length equals 13 residues. Germline V gene sequence: CDR1 MNHEY, CDR2 SVGAGI. V lost 4 bases and J lost 7, with 14 bases in between.

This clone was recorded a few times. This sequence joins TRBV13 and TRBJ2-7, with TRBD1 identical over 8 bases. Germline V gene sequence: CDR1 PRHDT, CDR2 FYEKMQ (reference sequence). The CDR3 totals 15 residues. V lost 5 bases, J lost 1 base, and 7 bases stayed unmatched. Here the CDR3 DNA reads TGTGCCAGCAGCCGCAGGGGGCTGGGGTCCTACGAGCAGTACTTC. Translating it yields CASSRRGLGSYEQYF.

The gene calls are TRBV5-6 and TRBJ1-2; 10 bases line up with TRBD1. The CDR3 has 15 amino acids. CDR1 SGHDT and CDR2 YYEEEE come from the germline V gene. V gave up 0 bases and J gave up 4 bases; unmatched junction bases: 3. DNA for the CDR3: TGTGCCAGCAGCTTGGCGGACAGGGGGACCTATGGCTACACCTTC. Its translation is CASSLADRGTYGYTF.

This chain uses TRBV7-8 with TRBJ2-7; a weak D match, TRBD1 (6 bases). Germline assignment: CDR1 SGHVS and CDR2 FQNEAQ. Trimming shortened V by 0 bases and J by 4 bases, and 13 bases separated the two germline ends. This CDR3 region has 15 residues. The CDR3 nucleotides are TGTGCCAGCAGCTTAGCGCACTCAGGGGTGTACGAGCAGTACTTC. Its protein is CASSLAHSGVYEQYF.

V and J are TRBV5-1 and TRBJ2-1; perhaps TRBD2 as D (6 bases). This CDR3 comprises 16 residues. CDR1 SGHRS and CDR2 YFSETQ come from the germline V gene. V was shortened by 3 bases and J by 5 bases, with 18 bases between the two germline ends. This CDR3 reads CASSSGPQGGDNEQFF. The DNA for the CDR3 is TGCGCCAGCAGCTCTGGACCCCAGGGAGGAGACAATGAGCAGTTCTTC.

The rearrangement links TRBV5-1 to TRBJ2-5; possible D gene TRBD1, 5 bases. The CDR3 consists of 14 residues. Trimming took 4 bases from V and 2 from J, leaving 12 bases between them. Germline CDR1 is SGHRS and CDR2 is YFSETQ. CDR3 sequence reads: CASSRDSQQETQYF. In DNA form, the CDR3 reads TGCGCCAGCAGCCGAGACAGTCAGCAAGAGACCCAGTACTTC.

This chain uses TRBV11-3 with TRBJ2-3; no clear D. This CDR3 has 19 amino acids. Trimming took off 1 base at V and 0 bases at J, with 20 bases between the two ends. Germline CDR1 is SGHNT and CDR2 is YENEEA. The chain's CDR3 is CASSLGSFRVADSTDTQYF. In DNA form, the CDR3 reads TGTGCCAGCAGCTTAGGGTCCTTCCGGGTGGCTGATAGCACAGATACGCAGTATTTT.

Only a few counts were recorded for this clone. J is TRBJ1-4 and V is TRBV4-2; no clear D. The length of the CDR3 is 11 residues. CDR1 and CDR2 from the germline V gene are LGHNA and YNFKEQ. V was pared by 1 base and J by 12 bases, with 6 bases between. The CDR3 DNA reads TGTGCCAGCAGCCAAGCCGGGGAACTGTTTTTT. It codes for CASSQAGELFF.

The CDR3: CASSFKRGFGELFF. The CDR3 bases are TGTGCCAGCAGCTTTAAGCGGGGGTTCGGGGAGCTGTTTTTT. J is TRBJ2-2 and V is TRBV7-8, with TRBD2 identical over 8 bases. The CDR3 consists of 14 residues. The germline V gene has CDR1 SGHVS and CDR2 FQNEAQ. V gave up 3 bases and J gave up 7 bases; unmatched junction bases: 4.

The CDR3 DNA reads as TGTGCCAGCCAGCGTTCCTACGAGCAGTACTTC. It translates to CASQRSYEQYF. The chain joins TRBV7-9 to TRBJ2-7; no reliable D call. Germline loops: CDR1 SEHNR, CDR2 FQNEAQ (reference sequence). The CDR3 contains 11 residues. Trimming pared 8 bases from V and 1 base from J, leaving 6 bases between.

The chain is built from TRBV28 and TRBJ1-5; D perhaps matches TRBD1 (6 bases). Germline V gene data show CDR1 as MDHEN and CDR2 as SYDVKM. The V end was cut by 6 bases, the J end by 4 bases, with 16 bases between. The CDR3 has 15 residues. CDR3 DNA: TGTGCCAGCAGCCGCCCCGGGACACCGAATCAGCCCCAGCATTTT. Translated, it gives CASSRPGTPNQPQHF.

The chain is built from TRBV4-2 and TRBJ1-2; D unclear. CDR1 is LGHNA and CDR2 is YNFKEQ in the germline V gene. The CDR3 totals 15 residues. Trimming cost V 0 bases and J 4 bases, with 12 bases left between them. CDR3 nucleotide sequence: TGTGCCAGCAGCCAAGATAGGCAGGACTTCTATGGCTACACCTTC. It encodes CASSQDRQDFYGYTF.

For the CDR3, the DNA is TGTGCCAGCCGGGTTCTCTCTGGAAACACCATATATTTT. As protein: CASRVLSGNTIYF. This chain joins TRBV6-1 and TRBJ1-3; D is undetermined. V shed 8 bases and J shed 0 bases, with 8 bases lying between them. Germline lookup yields CDR1 MNHNS and CDR2 SASEGT. The CDR3 runs 13 residues.

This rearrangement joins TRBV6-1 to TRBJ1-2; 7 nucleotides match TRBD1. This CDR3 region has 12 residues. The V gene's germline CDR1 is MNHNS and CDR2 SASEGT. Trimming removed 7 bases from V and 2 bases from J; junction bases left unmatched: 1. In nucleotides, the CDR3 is TGTGCCAGCAAGGGGGCAAACTATGGCTACACCTTC. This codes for CASKGANYGYTF.

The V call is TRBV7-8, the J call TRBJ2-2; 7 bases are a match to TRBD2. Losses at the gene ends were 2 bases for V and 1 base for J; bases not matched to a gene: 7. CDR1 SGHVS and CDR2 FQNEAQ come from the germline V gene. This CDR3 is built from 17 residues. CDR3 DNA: TGTGCCAGCAGCTTAAGGGCCGGCGGGGGGAACACCGGGGAGCTGTTTTTT. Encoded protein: CASSLRAGGGNTGELFF.

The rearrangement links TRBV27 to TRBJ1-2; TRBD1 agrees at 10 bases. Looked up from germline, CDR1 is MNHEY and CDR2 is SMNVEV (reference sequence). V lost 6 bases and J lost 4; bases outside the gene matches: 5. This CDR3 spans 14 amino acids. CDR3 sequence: CASRLTGGAYGYTF. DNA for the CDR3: TGTGCCAGCAGATTGACAGGGGGCGCCTATGGCTACACCTTC.

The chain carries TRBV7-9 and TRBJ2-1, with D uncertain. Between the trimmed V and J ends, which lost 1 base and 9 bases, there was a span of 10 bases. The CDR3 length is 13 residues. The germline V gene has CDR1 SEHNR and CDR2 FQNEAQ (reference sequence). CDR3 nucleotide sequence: TGTGCCAGCAGCTTAGGAGTGCATCCTGAGCAGTTCTTC. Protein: CASSLGVHPEQFF.